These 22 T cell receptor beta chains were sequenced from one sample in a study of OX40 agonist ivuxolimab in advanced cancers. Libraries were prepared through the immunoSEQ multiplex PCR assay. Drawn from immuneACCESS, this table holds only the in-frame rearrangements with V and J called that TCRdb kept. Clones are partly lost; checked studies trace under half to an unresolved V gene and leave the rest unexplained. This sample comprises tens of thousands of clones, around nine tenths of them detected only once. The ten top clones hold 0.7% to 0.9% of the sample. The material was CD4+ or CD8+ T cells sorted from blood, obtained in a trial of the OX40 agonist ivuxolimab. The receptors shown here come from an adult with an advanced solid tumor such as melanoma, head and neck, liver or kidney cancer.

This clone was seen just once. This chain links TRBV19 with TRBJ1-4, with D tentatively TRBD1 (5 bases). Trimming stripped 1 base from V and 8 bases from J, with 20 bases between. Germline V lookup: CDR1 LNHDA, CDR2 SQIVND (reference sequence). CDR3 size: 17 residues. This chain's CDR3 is CASSIVATGDLREKLFF. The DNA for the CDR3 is TGTGCCAGTAGTATAGTCGCAACCGGGGACTTGCGGGAAAAACTGTTTTTT.

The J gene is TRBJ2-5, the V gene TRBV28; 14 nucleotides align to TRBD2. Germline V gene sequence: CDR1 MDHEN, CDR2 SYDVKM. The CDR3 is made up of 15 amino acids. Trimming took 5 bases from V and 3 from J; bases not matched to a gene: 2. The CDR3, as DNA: TGTGCCAGCAGTGTGACTAGCGGGGGGGAAGAGACCCAGTACTTC. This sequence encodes CASSVTSGGEETQYF.

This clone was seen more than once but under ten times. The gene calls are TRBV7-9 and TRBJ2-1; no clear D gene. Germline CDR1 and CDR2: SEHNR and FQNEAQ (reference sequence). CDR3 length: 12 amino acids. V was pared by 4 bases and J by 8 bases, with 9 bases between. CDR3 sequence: CASSSGGDEQFF. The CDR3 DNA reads TGTGCCAGCAGCTCGGGCGGAGATGAGCAGTTCTTC.

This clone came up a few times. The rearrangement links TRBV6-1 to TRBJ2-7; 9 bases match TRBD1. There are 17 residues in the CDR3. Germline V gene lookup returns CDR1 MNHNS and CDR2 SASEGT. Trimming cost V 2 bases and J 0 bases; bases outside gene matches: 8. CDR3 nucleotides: TGTGCCAGCAGTGAATTCAACAGGGGGCCAACCTCCTACGAGCAGTACTTC. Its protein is CASSEFNRGPTSYEQYF.

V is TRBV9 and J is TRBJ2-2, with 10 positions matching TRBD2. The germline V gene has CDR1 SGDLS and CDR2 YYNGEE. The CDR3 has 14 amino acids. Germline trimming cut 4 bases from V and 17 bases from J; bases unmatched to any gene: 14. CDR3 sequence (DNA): TGTGCCAGCAGCTACTTAGCGGGAGGCCCCGCGATCTTTTTT. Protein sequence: CASSYLAGGPAIFF. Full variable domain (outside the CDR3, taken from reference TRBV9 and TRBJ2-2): DSGVTQTPKHLITATGQRVTLRCSPRSGDLSVYWYQQSLDQGLQFLIQYYNGEERAKGNILERFSAQQFPDLHSELNLSSLELGDSALYFCASSYLAGGPAIFFGEGSRLTVL.

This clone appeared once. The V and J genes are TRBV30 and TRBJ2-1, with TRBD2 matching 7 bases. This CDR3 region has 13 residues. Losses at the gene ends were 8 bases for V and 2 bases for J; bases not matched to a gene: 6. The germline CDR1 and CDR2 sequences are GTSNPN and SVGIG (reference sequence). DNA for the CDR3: TGTGCCGCCACAAGCGGGGCCTACAATGAGCAGTTCTTC. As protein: CAATSGAYNEQFF.

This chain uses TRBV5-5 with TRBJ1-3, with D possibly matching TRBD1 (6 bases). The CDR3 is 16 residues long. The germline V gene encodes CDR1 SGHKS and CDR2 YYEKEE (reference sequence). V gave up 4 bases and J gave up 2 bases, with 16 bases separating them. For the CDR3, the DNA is TGTGCCAGCAGCGGGGGCAGGGTTAGAACTGGAAACACCATATATTTT. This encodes CASSGGRVRTGNTIYF.

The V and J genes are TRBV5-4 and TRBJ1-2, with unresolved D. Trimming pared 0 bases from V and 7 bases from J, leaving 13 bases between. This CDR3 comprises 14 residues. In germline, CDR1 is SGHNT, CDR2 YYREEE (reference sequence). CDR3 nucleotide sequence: TGTGCCAGCAGCTTGGCCCCCAGCTCGGGTGGCTACACCTTC. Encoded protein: CASSLAPSSGGYTF.

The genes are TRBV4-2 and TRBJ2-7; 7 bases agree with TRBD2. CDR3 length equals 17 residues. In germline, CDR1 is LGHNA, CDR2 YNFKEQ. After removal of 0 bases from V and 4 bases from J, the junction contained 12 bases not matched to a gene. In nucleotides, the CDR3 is TGTGCCAGCAGCCAAGACGCCGACGGGGGGACCCCTTACGAGCAGTACTTC. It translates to CASSQDADGGTPYEQYF.

CDR3 protein: CASSFFIQDSFSGNTIYF. The CDR3 DNA sequence: TGCGCCAGCAGCTTTTTCATTCAGGACTCATTCTCTGGAAACACCATATATTTT. The chain has TRBV5-1 and TRBJ1-3; D unclear. CDR3 length: 18 amino acids. CDR1 and CDR2 from the germline V gene are SGHRS and YFSETQ. Trimming took off 2 bases at V and 0 bases at J, with 18 bases between the two ends.

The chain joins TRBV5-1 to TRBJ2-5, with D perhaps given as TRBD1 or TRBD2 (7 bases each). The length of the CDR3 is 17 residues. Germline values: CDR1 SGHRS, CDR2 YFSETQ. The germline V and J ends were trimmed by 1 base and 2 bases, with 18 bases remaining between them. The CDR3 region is CASSLRGQGGNQETQYF. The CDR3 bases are TGCGCCAGCAGCTTGAGAGGGCAGGGGGGGAATCAAGAGACCCAGTACTTC.

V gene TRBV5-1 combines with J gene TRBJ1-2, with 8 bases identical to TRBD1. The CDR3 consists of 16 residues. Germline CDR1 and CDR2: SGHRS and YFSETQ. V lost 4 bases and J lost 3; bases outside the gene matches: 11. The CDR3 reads CASSPGTGPRDYGYTF. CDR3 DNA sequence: TGCGCCAGCAGCCCGGGGACAGGCCCTCGAGACTATGGCTACACCTTC.

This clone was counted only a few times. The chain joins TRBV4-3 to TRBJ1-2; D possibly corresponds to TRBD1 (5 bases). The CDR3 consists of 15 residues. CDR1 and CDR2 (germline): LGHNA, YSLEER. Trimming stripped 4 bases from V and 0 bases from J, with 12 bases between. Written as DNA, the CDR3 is TGCGCCAGCAGCCCGACTCAGGGAGCTAACTATGGCTACACCTTC. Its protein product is CASSPTQGANYGYTF.

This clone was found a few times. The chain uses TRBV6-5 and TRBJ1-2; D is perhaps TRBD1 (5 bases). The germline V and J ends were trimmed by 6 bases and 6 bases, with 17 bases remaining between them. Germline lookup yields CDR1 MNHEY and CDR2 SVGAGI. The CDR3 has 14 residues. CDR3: CASRGTTGGNGYTF. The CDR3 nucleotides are TGTGCCAGCAGGGGAACTACAGGTGGTAATGGCTACACCTTC.

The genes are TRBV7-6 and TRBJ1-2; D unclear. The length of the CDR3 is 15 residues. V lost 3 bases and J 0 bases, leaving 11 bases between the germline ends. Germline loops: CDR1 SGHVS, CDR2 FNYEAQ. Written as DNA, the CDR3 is TGTGCCAGCAGCTTGACCGCTAACCCTAACTATGGCTACACCTTC. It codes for CASSLTANPNYGYTF.

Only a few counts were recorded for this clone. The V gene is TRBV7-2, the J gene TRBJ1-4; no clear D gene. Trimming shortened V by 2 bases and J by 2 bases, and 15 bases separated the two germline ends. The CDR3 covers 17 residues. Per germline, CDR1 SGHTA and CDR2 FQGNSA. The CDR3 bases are TGTGCCAGCAGCTTAATGGCCCGGGTGACGACTAATGAAAAACTGTTTTTT. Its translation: CASSLMARVTTNEKLFF.

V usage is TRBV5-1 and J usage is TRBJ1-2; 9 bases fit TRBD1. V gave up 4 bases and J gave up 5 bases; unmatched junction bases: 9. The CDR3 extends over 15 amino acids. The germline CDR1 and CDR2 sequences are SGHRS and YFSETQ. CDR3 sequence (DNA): TGCGCCAGCAGCCGAGTCCCGGGACAGGGATATGGCTACACCTTC. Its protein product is CASSRVPGQGYGYTF.

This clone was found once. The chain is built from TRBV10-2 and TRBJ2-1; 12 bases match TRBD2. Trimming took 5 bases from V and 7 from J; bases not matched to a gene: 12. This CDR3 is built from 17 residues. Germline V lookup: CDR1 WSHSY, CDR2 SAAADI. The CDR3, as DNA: TGCGCCAGCAGTCCTCTAGCGGGAGGGCCCTTCGGTAATGAGCAGTTCTTC. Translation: CASSPLAGGPFGNEQFF.

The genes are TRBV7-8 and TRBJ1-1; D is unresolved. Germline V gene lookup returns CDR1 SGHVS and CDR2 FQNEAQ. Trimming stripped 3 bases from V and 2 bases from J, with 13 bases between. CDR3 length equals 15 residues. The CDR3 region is CASSFGVPRNTEAFF. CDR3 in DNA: TGTGCCAGCAGCTTTGGGGTTCCACGTAACACTGAAGCTTTCTTT.

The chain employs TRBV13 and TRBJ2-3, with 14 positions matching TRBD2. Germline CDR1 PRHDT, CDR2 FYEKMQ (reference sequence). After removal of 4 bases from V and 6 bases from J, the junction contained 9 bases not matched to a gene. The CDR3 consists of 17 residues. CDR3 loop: CASSWGLAGALGDTQYF. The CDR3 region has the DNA TGTGCCAGCAGCTGGGGACTAGCGGGGGCCTTAGGGGATACGCAGTATTTT.

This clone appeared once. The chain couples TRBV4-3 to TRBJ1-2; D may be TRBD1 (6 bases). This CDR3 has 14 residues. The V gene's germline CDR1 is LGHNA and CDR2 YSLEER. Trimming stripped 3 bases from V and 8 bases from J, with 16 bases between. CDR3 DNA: TGCGCCAGCAGCCAGACCTTAACAGGGTCAGGCTACACCTTC. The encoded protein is CASSQTLTGSGYTF.

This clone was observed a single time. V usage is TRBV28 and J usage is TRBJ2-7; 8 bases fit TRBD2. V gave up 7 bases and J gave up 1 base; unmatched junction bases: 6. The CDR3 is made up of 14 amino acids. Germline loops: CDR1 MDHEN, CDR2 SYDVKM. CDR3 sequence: CASTLGGGSYEQYF. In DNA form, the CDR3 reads TGTGCCAGCACGCTCGGGGGGGGGTCCTACGAGCAGTACTTC.